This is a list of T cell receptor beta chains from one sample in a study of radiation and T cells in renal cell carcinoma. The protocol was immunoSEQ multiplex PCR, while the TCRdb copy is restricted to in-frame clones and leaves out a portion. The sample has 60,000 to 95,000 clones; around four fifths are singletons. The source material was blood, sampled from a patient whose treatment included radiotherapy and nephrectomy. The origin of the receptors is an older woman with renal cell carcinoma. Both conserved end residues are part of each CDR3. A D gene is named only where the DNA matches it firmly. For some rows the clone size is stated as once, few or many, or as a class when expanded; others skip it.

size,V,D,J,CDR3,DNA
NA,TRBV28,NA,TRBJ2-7,CASSLRSGVYYEQYF,TGTGCCAGCAGTTTACGATCAGGGGTGTACTACGAGCAGTACTTC
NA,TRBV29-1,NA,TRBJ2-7,CSVETQGGNEQYF,TGCAGCGTTGAAACACAGGGAGGAAACGAGCAGTACTTC
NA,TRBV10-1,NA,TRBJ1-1,CASSARENTEAFF,TGCGCCAGCTCGGCCCGGGAGAACACTGAAGCTTTCTTT
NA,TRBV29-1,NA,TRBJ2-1,CSVVEGGTLNEQFF,TGCAGCGTTGTGGAGGGAGGGACACTCAATGAGCAGTTCTTC
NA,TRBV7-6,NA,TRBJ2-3,CASSRSGTRGDTQYF,TGTGCCAGCAGCAGATCCGGGACCAGGGGCGATACGCAGTATTTT
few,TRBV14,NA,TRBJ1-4,CASSPRTVNEKLFF,TGTGCCAGCAGCCCCAGGACAGTTAATGAAAAACTGTTTTTT
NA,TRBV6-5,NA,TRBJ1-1,CASSYGGNTEAFF,TGTGCCAGCAGTTACGGCGGGAACACTGAAGCTTTCTTT
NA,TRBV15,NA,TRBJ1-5,CATATGNQPQHF,TGTGCCACCGCGACAGGCAATCAGCCCCAGCATTTT
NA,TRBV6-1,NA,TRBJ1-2,CASSYGYTF,TGTGCCAGCAGTTATGGCTACACCTTC
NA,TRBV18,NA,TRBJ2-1,CASSPLGGGINEQFF,TGTGCCAGCTCACCGCTGGGGGGGGGCATAAATGAGCAGTTCTTC
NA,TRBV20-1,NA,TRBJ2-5,CSARDRETQYF,TGCAGTGCTAGAGATCGGGAGACCCAGTACTTC
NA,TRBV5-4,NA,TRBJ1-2,CASSLVADPNYGYTF,TGTGCCAGCAGCTTGGTGGCAGATCCTAACTATGGCTACACCTTC
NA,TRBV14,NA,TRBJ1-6,CASSQDWRSPGTLHF,TGTGCCAGCAGCCAAGATTGGAGAAGTCCAGGGACCCTCCACTTT
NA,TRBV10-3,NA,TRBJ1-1,CAISPGGRGTEAFF,TGTGCCATCAGTCCCGGCGGGAGGGGCACTGAAGCTTTCTTT
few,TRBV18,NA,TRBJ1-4,CASSPSGLGEKLFF,TGTGCCAGCTCACCATCTGGGTTGGGTGAAAAACTGTTTTTT
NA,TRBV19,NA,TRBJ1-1,CASIRRGLNTEAFF,TGTGCCAGTATTCGTCGGGGGCTGAACACTGAAGCTTTCTTT
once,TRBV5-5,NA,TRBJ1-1,CASSWTERITEAFF,TGTGCCAGCAGCTGGACGGAGAGGATCACTGAAGCTTTCTTT
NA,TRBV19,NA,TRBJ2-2,CASSIGGAAGELFF,TGTGCCAGTAGTATAGGGGGGGCAGCCGGGGAGCTGTTTTTT
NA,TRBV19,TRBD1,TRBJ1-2,CASRPTGGAGGYTF,TGTGCCAGTAGACCTACAGGGGGCGCCGGGGGCTACACCTTC
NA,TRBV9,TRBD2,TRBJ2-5,CASSVGVAGGETQYF,TGTGCCAGCAGCGTAGGGGTAGCGGGAGGCGAGACCCAGTACTTC
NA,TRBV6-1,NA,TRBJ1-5,CASTERGGGQPQHF,TGTGCCAGCACCGAAAGGGGGGGCGGTCAGCCCCAGCATTTT
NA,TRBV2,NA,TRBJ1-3,CASVTDISSGNTIYF,TGTGCCAGCGTAACGGATATATCGTCAGGAAACACCATATATTTT
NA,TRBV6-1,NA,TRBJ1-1,CASSDFAPGQTEAFF,TGTGCCAGCAGTGATTTCGCCCCGGGCCAGACTGAAGCTTTCTTT
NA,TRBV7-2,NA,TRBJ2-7,CASSLAGGDYEQYF,TGTGCCAGCAGCTTAGCAGGGGGAGACTACGAGCAGTACTTC
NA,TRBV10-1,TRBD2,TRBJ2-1,CASSESTRGGVTAWAGDFYNEQFF,TGCGCCAGCAGTGAGTCGACTCGGGGGGGAGTGACCGCCTGGGCGGGAGACTTTTACAATGAGCAGTTCTTC
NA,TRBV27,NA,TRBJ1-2,CASSLFPNYGYTF,TGTGCCAGCAGTCTATTCCCGAACTATGGCTACACCTTC
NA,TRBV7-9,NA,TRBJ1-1,CASSLSDPGEAFF,TGTGCCAGCAGCTTATCCGATCCGGGAGAAGCTTTCTTT